The clone carrying this T cell receptor (beta chain) was counted at least ten times. Antigen: not known. This entry is derived from a study of T cells in Graves' hyperthyroidism and ophthalmopathy. TCR beta CDR3 regions were amplified from RNA transcripts. The HTBI primer set served for first-round RT-PCR of the TCR CDR3. TCRdb analysed the multiplex PCR reads with MiXCR anew, one entry per CDR3 protein. The sample consists of about 380,000 distinct CDR3 sequences, roughly 20% of them appearing once. General study points: A 13 V-J model separated ophthalmopathy from stable hyperthyroidism. Blood also carried most thyroid clonotypes expanded above 0.001.

Uncontrolled infection, other autoimmune disease, pregnancy or lactation disqualified patients from enrolment. The receptor's source is a man between 18 and 35 years old with Graves' ophthalmopathy. Sequences were obtained from blood.

Here the CDR3 DNA reads TGCAGTGCTAGACTGCGACGACTAGCGGGGGCCCGCACAGATACGCAGTATTTT. As protein: CSARLRRLAGARTDTQYF. The V call is TRBV20-1, the J call TRBJ2-3, with 12 bases fitting TRBD2. The CDR3 length is 18 residues. Germline V gene lookup returns CDR1 DFQATT and CDR2 SNEGSKA (reference sequence). V shed 2 bases, J shed 1 base, and the junction held 10 bases outside the gene matches.